A single sample gave rise to the 32 T cell receptor beta chains below, sequenced in a study of lymphopenia after photon versus proton radiotherapy. Data came from immunoSEQ multiplex PCR; TCRdb stores just in-frame clones and leaves some out. The table records tens of thousands of clones, roughly 88% of them present only once. Sample: peripheral blood, taken from a patient treated with photon-based radiotherapy. These receptors originate from a woman in her 70s with pancreatic cancer.

The gene calls are TRBV19 and TRBJ2-7; D unclear. V was shortened by 5 bases and J by 3 bases, with 20 bases between the two germline ends. Germline V lookup: CDR1 LNHDA, CDR2 SQIVND (reference sequence). This CDR3 is built from 16 residues. The CDR3 nucleotides read TGTGCCAGTAGTCCAATCTGGACCAACGGCCTCTACGAGCAGTACTTC. Translating it yields CASSPIWTNGLYEQYF.

This chain links TRBV6-4 with TRBJ2-1; 12 bases line up with TRBD2. Germline CDR1 is MRHNA and CDR2 is SNTAGT. The CDR3 has 15 amino acids. The ends lost 6 bases at V and 8 bases at J; junction bases unmatched: 8. CDR3 nucleotides: TGTGCCAGCAGCCAACTAGCGGGAGGAGGGGATGAGCAGTTCTTC. Its translation: CASSQLAGGGDEQFF.

This clone has only one observation. The chain employs TRBV6-5 and TRBJ2-5, with 8 nucleotides matching TRBD2. The CDR3 loop spans 16 amino acids. With V trimmed by 0 bases and J by 1 base, 4 bases remained unmatched. In germline, CDR1 is MNHEY, CDR2 SVGAGI. CDR3 bases: TGTGCCAGCAGTTACTCCCTAGCGGGCCTCCAAGAGACCCAGTACTTC. It encodes CASSYSLAGLQETQYF.

The V call is TRBV6-5, the J call TRBJ1-2, with D tentatively TRBD1 (5 bases). The CDR3 contains 15 residues. In germline, CDR1 is MNHEY, CDR2 SVGAGI. The germline V and J ends were trimmed by 0 bases and 7 bases, with 15 bases remaining between them. CDR3 sequence reads: CASSYSVMGTFGYTF. The CDR3 DNA is TGTGCCAGCAGTTACTCGGTGATGGGGACCTTTGGCTACACCTTC.

The rearrangement joins TRBV30 to TRBJ2-7; D remains ambiguous. The CDR3 runs 10 residues. The ends were cut back, 1 base at V and 3 bases at J, with 1 base in the middle. Germline CDR1 reads GTSNPN; CDR2 reads SVGIG (reference sequence). CDR3 sequence (DNA): TGTGCCTGGAGTGACTACGAGCAGTACTTC. This codes for CAWSDYEQYF.

This clone occurred once. The V and J genes are TRBV28 and TRBJ2-7, with 7 nucleotides matching TRBD1. Germline CDR1 is MDHEN and CDR2 is SYDVKM. V lost 4 bases and J lost 1; bases outside the gene matches: 4. The CDR3 sequence is 14 residues long. The CDR3 sequence is CASSSGQASYEQYF. The CDR3 DNA reads as TGTGCCAGCAGTTCCGGACAGGCGTCCTACGAGCAGTACTTC.

The sample holds a few counts of this clone. The chain couples TRBV19 to TRBJ2-7; D may match TRBD1 or TRBD2 (6 bases each). Germline V gives CDR1 LNHDA, CDR2 SQIVND (reference sequence). V dropped 2 bases and J dropped 5 bases, with 13 bases sitting between them. The CDR3 has 14 amino acids. The CDR3 bases are TGTGCCAGTAGTATATCGGGGGCCTCGGACGAGCAGTACTTC. Its protein is CASSISGASDEQYF.

This chain connects TRBV7-8 to TRBJ1-4; 8 bases agree with TRBD1. CDR3 size: 14 residues. The germline CDR1 and CDR2 sequences are SGHVS and FQNEAQ. After removal of 5 bases from V and 5 bases from J, the junction contained 4 bases not matched to a gene. The DNA of the CDR3 is TGTGCCAGCAGCCCCCGGACAGGGAATGAAAAACTGTTTTTT. Translating gives CASSPRTGNEKLFF.

The genes are TRBV5-1 and TRBJ2-5, with TRBD1 matching 8 bases. Germline lookup yields CDR1 SGHRS and CDR2 YFSETQ. Losses at the gene ends were 2 bases for V and 5 bases for J; bases not matched to a gene: 11. The CDR3 totals 16 residues. The CDR3 is CASSFDRGKSGETQYF. The CDR3 bases are TGCGCCAGCAGCTTCGACAGGGGCAAAAGCGGGGAGACCCAGTACTTC.

This clone is a singleton in its sample. One junction end disagrees with the germline gene, perhaps due to a read error. V gene TRBV14 combines with J gene TRBJ2-3, with D hard to call. This CDR3 contains 15 residues. The germline V gene encodes CDR1 SGHDN and CDR2 FVKESK. CDR3 protein: CASSQPGPGTDTQYF. Written as DNA, the CDR3 is TGTGCCAGCAGCCAGCCCGGACCGGGCACCGATACGCAGTATTTT.

The chain joins TRBV15 to TRBJ1-2; 8 nucleotides agree with TRBD1. V gave up 3 bases and J gave up 4 bases; unmatched junction bases: 7. Germline values: CDR1 LNHNV, CDR2 YYDKDF (reference sequence). The CDR3 runs 15 residues. The CDR3 region has the DNA TGTGCCACCAGCAGCCCGGACAGGGTCCTCTATGGCTACACCTTC. Translating gives CATSSPDRVLYGYTF.

This chain uses TRBV5-1 with TRBJ1-2, with D unresolved. The CDR3 is made up of 14 amino acids. Germline loops: CDR1 SGHRS, CDR2 YFSETQ. The germline V and J ends were trimmed by 0 bases and 1 base, with 7 bases remaining between them. Here the CDR3 DNA reads TGCGCCAGCAGCTTGGTCACGAGTAACTATGGCTACACCTTC. It is translated as CASSLVTSNYGYTF.

The CDR3 is CASSFASGSTSSYEQYF. The CDR3 DNA sequence: TGTGCCAGCAGCTTCGCTAGCGGGAGTACCAGCTCCTACGAGCAGTACTTC. This chain connects TRBV11-2 to TRBJ2-7; the match to TRBD2 covers 10 bases. From germline, CDR1 is SGHAT and CDR2 FQNNGV. The CDR3 totals 17 residues. V was clipped by 3 bases and J by 0 bases; unmatched bases: 8.

The chain has TRBV5-8 and TRBJ1-3, with D unresolved. The V end lost 1 base, the J end lost 0 bases, and 5 bases lay between the germline ends. This CDR3 has 14 residues. Germline loops: CDR1 SGHTS, CDR2 YDEGEE. As DNA, the CDR3 is TGTGCCAGCAGCTTGCCTAGCTCTGGAAACACCATATATTTT. This encodes CASSLPSSGNTIYF.

The genes are TRBV5-6 and TRBJ2-1, with D maybe TRBD1 (5 bases). Germline values: CDR1 SGHDT, CDR2 YYEEEE. Trimming pared 2 bases from V and 5 bases from J, leaving 17 bases between. CDR3 size: 16 residues. The CDR3 sequence is CASSFPRAGDHNEQFF. The CDR3, as DNA: TGTGCCAGCAGCTTTCCCAGGGCCGGAGACCACAATGAGCAGTTCTTC.

This clone was seen a single time. The chain employs TRBV19 and TRBJ1-2; 8 bases are a match to TRBD1. CDR3 length: 14 amino acids. Trimming took 5 bases from V and 8 from J; bases not matched to a gene: 10. Germline CDR1 is LNHDA and CDR2 is SQIVND (reference sequence). The CDR3 coding sequence is TGTGCCAGTAGTCCGGGACAGGCTGAATGGGGCTACACCTTC. Amino acid sequence: CASSPGQAEWGYTF.

The rearrangement links TRBV7-2 to TRBJ2-5; 9 nucleotides line up with TRBD2. The germline V gene encodes CDR1 SGHTA and CDR2 FQGNSA. The V and J ends lost 5 bases and 5 bases, in that order; junction bases with no gene match: 12. The length of the CDR3 is 16 residues. CDR3 sequence: CASSPIAGGRRETQYF. The CDR3 bases are TGTGCCAGCAGCCCGATCGCGGGGGGGAGGCGGGAGACCCAGTACTTC.

The J gene is TRBJ2-2, the V gene TRBV10-3, with TRBD1 as a possible D gene (5 bases). Germline values: CDR1 ENHRY, CDR2 SYGVKD. V lost 6 bases and J lost 3, with 14 bases in between. The CDR3 loop spans 15 amino acids. The CDR3 sequence is CAISGQSGDTGELFF. The CDR3 region has the DNA TGTGCCATCAGCGGACAATCAGGAGACACCGGGGAGCTGTTTTTT.

This clone appeared once. This chain uses TRBV4-3 with TRBJ2-4; D may correspond to TRBD1 or TRBD2 (5 bases each). V lost 0 bases and J 7 bases, leaving 22 bases between the germline ends. Germline V gene sequence: CDR1 LGHNA, CDR2 YSLEER. CDR3 size: 18 residues. Here the CDR3 reads CASSQEPGPTRVINIQYF. The CDR3 bases are TGCGCCAGCAGCCAAGAACCGGGACCCACGAGGGTAATCAACATTCAGTACTTC.

The chain employs TRBV25-1 and TRBJ2-7, with 9 bases matching TRBD1. This CDR3 is 15 amino acids long. In germline, CDR1 is MGHDK, CDR2 SYGVNS. V lost 6 bases, J lost 4 bases, and 10 bases stayed unmatched. The CDR3 nucleotides are TGTGCCAGCAGCGCCCCCACCGACAGGGGGTACGAGCAGTACTTC. Translating it yields CASSAPTDRGYEQYF.

The gene calls are TRBV10-3 and TRBJ1-1; perhaps TRBD1 as D (6 bases). The CDR3 loop spans 15 amino acids. Germline assignment: CDR1 ENHRY and CDR2 SYGVKD. Trimming stripped 3 bases from V and 7 bases from J, with 18 bases between. CDR3 bases: TGTGCCATCAGTGATGTTGGGGGGCCCCAGGGTGAAGCTTTCTTT. Translating it yields CAISDVGGPQGEAFF.

The chain combines TRBV7-2 with TRBJ2-7; 13 bases map to TRBD2. CDR3 length: 18 amino acids. CDR1 and CDR2 (germline): SGHTA, FQGNSA. J was trimmed by 4 bases and V by 0 bases; bases with no gene match: 9. The CDR3 loop is CASSLALTSGRAGYEQYF. CDR3 DNA sequence: TGTGCCAGCAGCTTAGCCTTAACTAGCGGGAGGGCCGGGTACGAGCAGTACTTC.

The V gene is TRBV6-1, the J gene TRBJ1-4, with 7 bases fitting TRBD1. Germline-derived CDR1 and CDR2 are MNHNS and SASEGT. Trimming removed 8 bases from V and 10 bases from J; junction bases left unmatched: 13. This CDR3 is built from 14 residues. The CDR3 protein is CASQTGNEIGKLFF. CDR3 nucleotide sequence: TGTGCCAGCCAGACAGGGAATGAGATAGGAAAACTGTTTTTT.

About this clone itself: This sample includes further DNA sequences coding for the same CDR3. The rearrangement uses TRBV7-2 and TRBJ2-7; D call uncertain. CDR3 length: 11 amino acids. Germline V CDR1 and CDR2: SGHTA, FQGNSA. V lost 2 bases and J lost 3, with 2 bases in between. Written as DNA, the CDR3 is TGTGCCAGCAGCTTAAACTACGAGCAGTACTTC. Translation: CASSLNYEQYF.

V gene TRBV7-2 combines with J gene TRBJ2-7; D gene uncertain. Germline assignment: CDR1 SGHTA and CDR2 FQGNSA. The CDR3 length is 13 residues. V was clipped by 8 bases and J by 2 bases, with 13 bases between them. The CDR3 loop is CASAPLVAYEQYF. CDR3 in DNA: TGTGCCAGCGCCCCCCTAGTAGCCTACGAGCAGTACTTC.

As for this clone: An end of the junction differs from the germline gene, which may be a read error. The chain carries TRBV2 and TRBJ2-7, with 9 bases aligning to TRBD1. CDR1 is SNHLY, CDR2 FYNNEI, per germline. CDR3 length: 11 residues. The CDR3 coding sequence is TGTGCCAGCAGTGCCACGAGGGACAGGGACTTC. It encodes CASSATRDRDF.

V usage is TRBV9 and J usage is TRBJ2-3; D is undetermined. V was pared by 3 bases and J by 1 base, with 9 bases between. The length of the CDR3 is 14 residues. Germline values: CDR1 SGDLS, CDR2 YYNGEE. The CDR3 DNA is TGTGCCAGCAGCGAAGGACCTGGCACAGATACGCAGTATTTT. It encodes CASSEGPGTDTQYF. Full variable domain (outside the CDR3, taken from reference TRBV9 and TRBJ2-3): DSGVTQTPKHLITATGQRVTLRCSPRSGDLSVYWYQQSLDQGLQFLIQYYNGEERAKGNILERFSAQQFPDLHSELNLSSLELGDSALYFCASSEGPGTDTQYFGPGTRLTVL.

As regards this clone: Other DNA sequences from this sample encode an identical CDR3 as well. The chain combines TRBV4-2 with TRBJ2-3, with a weak D call TRBD1 (5 bases). Per the germline V gene, CDR1 is LGHNA and CDR2 is YNFKEQ. This CDR3 is built from 14 residues. Trimming removed 1 base at V and 2 bases at J, with 7 bases between. CDR3 amino acids: CASSQGGPTDTQYF. The DNA for the CDR3 is TGTGCCAGCAGCCAAGGGGGCCCCACAGATACGCAGTATTTT.

The chain combines TRBV14 with TRBJ1-2; D is undetermined. CDR3 length: 13 amino acids. V was clipped by 4 bases and J by 1 base, with 7 bases between them. From germline, CDR1 is SGHDN and CDR2 FVKESK. CDR3 nucleotides: TGTGCCAGCAGCCCCGGGAGTAACTATGGCTACACCTTC. It is translated as CASSPGSNYGYTF.

The J gene is TRBJ2-5, the V gene TRBV4-2; possibly TRBD1 or TRBD2 for D (5 bases each). The CDR3 covers 17 residues. The germline gives CDR1 LGHNA, CDR2 YNFKEQ. V was shortened by 1 base and J by 1 base, with 16 bases between the two germline ends. CDR3 sequence reads: CASSQVSGTPLQETQYF. DNA of the CDR3: TGTGCCAGCAGCCAAGTATCAGGGACCCCCCTCCAAGAGACCCAGTACTTC.

This rearrangement joins TRBV4-1 to TRBJ1-2; D is possibly TRBD1 (5 bases). Germline V gene lookup returns CDR1 MGHRA and CDR2 YSYEKL. Trimming shortened V by 4 bases and J by 3 bases, and 9 bases separated the two germline ends. The CDR3 spans 13 residues. The CDR3 sequence is CASSPGRDYGYTF. The DNA of the CDR3 is TGCGCCAGCAGCCCGGGACGGGACTATGGCTACACCTTC.

The CDR3 here is CASRGGQGRATNEKLFF. The CDR3 nucleotides read TGTGCCAGCAGGGGGGGACAGGGGCGTGCAACTAATGAAAAACTGTTTTTT. This chain joins TRBV2 and TRBJ1-4, with 10 bases lining up with TRBD1. CDR1 is SNHLY and CDR2 is FYNNEI in the germline V gene. V lost 6 bases to trimming and J lost 0 bases; unmatched junction nucleotides: 7. The CDR3 runs 17 residues. The variable domain in full, completed from reference TRBV2 and TRBJ1-4, reads EPEVTQTPSHQVTQMGQEVILRCVPISNHLYFYWYRQILGQKVEFLVSFYNNEISEKSEIFDDQFSVERPDGSNFTLKIRSTKLEDSAMYFCASRGGQGRATNEKLFFGSGTQLSVL.